The present T cell receptor beta chain was sequenced within a study of blood T cells in healthy people across ages. A word on this clonotype: As yet, its antigen is unknown.

A second PCR, run for roughly 6 to 11 cycles, used a sample-barcoded 5' primer plus a J-beta primer mix. Every sample produced at least 2.5 million CDR3-containing paired-end reads. TCRdb recomputed calls from the 5' RACE reads with MiXCR, one row per CDR3 protein. The table shows 700,000 to 900,000 distinct CDR3 sequences, with 40% to 65% occurring only once. Study conclusions and caveats: Age brought a roughly linear fall in TCR beta diversity measured per million T cells.

The CDR3 loop spans 15 amino acids. CDR1 and CDR2 (germline): SGHNT, YYREEE (reference sequence). The V segment lost 3 bases and the J segment 0 bases; nucleotides outside the gene matches: 5. Each donor was a healthy Caucasian individual from Russia, aged roughly 6 to 95. The sequence derives from a man older than 75 in good health. The V call is TRBV5-4, the J call TRBJ2-7; 8 bases agree with TRBD1. The specimen sequenced was blood. CDR3 amino acids: CASSYVGTGSYEQYF. CDR3 bases: TGTGCCAGCAGCTATGTGGGGACAGGCTCCTACGAGCAGTACTTC.